The entry that follows covers one T cell receptor (beta chain) sequence. This sample was included in a study of blood T cell repertoires in COVID-19. Study-wide context: COVID-19 samples from acute and convalescent phases originated in the United States, Italy and Spain.

The repertoire was sequenced with immunoSEQ multiplex PCR; TCRdb's copy has only in-frame clones and lacks some. The profile covers roughly 230,000 clones, with around 84% appearing a single time and about 0.93% taken by the ten largest. This CDR3 comprises 16 residues. Germline-derived CDR1 and CDR2 are SNHLY and FYNNEI. Between the trimmed V and J ends, which lost 5 bases and 0 bases, there was a span of 14 bases. The TCR originated in a man aged 35 to 55 with acute or convalescent COVID-19. Sequenced sample: peripheral blood. This rearrangement joins TRBV2 to TRBJ1-3; a possible D gene is TRBD1 (6 bases). The DNA for the CDR3 is TGTGCCAGCAGTCGCCGAGACAGGCACTCTGGAAACACCATATATTTT. Translating gives CASSRRDRHSGNTIYF. The full variable domain, rest sourced from reference TRBV2 and TRBJ1-3, is EPEVTQTPSHQVTQMGQEVILRCVPISNHLYFYWYRQILGQKVEFLVSFYNNEISEKSEIFDDQFSVERPDGSNFTLKIRSTKLEDSAMYFCASSRRDRHSGNTIYFGEGSWLTVV.